This T cell receptor (beta chain) was documented in a study of blood T cell repertoires in COVID-19 (TCRdb year 2020). For context, the study as a whole: Samples from collaborators originated in the United States, Italy and Spain and spanned both the acute and convalescent phases of COVID-19. The material from the prospective study consisted of cDNA or gDNA derived from T cells, B-cell-depleted T cells, or PBMCs. The samples were drawn from the first 160 participants of the ongoing ImmuneRACE study and from some 1,300 subjects provided by 6 global collaborators. Where HLA class I and class II types were available, the types were taken from metadata supplied by the sample provider, not from assay-based typing. A de-identified subject ID, COVID-19 status, age in years and sex were almost always included in the sample metadata. The dataset comprised deeply sampled blood TCRbeta repertoires from subjects exposed to, actively infected with, or recovered from COVID-19. The repertoires were made available in a free public database intended to serve as a resource for research on the immune response to SARS-CoV-2. The study at large found these results: How much clinical and demographic metadata was included differed by source and by participant, and the metadata was provided uncurated.

TCRbeta CDR3 regions were amplified from genomic DNA by means of the immunoSEQ Assay, a bias-controlled multiplex PCR. Per the source publication's procedure: The number of nucleated cells in each sample was estimated by amplification of reference gene primers within the assay. To quantify the absolute abundance of each unique TCRbeta CDR3 rearrangement, sequence reads were collapsed and filtered. Productive Simpson clonality was computed per sample as the square root of Simpson's diversity index over productive rearrangements. The source is immuneACCESS, and TCRdb retained only in-frame sequences with V and J called. Part of the clones is not carried over; for the studies checked, unresolved V genes explain less than half of this, and the remainder is unexplained. V, J and clone size are those of that table, while D and trimming were read from the DNA. Present in this sample are roughly 87,000 clones, 86% of which were seen just once. The top ten clones comprise about 8% of the sample.

Comments on this clone: Its recognized antigen is unknown. Base-call qualities are not available, and no considerably larger clone is one nucleotide away.

The collaborating institutions used their own protocols to collect whole blood in K2EDTA tubes. Collaborator samples were shipped for TCRbeta analysis as frozen whole blood, isolated PBMCs, or DNA extracted from either sample type. Reading from cysteine to phenylalanine, the CDR3 counts 14 amino acids. The DNA shown is the 42-base CDR3, in frame from base 1. The germline V gene encodes CDR1 SGHDT and CDR2 YYEEEE. V is reduced by 4 bases and J by 8 bases, leaving a spacing of 18 bases between them. This receptor chain uses TRBV5-6 and TRBJ1-2, with the D gene too uncertain to name. The specimen sequenced was peripheral blood. This TCR was recovered from a man over 45 with active COVID-19. The nucleotides are TGTGCCAGCAGCGAGGTATACATAAAGAAAGGCTACACCTTC. Its protein reads: CASSEVYIKKGYTF. With the rest looked up from the reference TRBV5-6 and TRBJ1-2 genes rather than sequenced, the full variable domain is DAGVTQSPTHLIKTRGQQVTLRCSPKSGHDTVSWYQQALGQGPQFIFQYYEEEERQRGNFPDRFSGHQFPNYSSELNVNALLLGDSALYLCASSEVYIKKGYTFGSGTRLTVV.